Presented here are 2 T cell receptor beta chains from one specimen sequenced in a study of T cell responses to AZD1222 COVID-19 vaccine. Using immunoSEQ multiplex PCR, the repertoire was profiled, and TCRdb retains in-frame clones only, with some absent. Seen here are 15,000 to 20,000 clones, roughly 80% observed once, and the top ten hold roughly a fifth. Source: peripheral blood, taken 28 days after the second AZD1222 dose. These receptors were obtained from an adult who received the AZD1222 COVID-19 vaccine.

This clone was observed once. DNA for the CDR3: TGCGCCAGCAGCTCTGGGACAGACCGTAGCACAGATACGCAGTATTTT. Protein sequence: CASSSGTDRSTDTQYF. The rearrangement joins TRBV5-1 to TRBJ2-3; 7 bases agree with TRBD1. Trimming removed 3 bases from V and 0 bases from J; junction bases left unmatched: 7. Germline values: CDR1 SGHRS, CDR2 YFSETQ. The CDR3 runs 16 residues.

This sequence joins TRBV29-1 and TRBJ2-7; D might be TRBD2 (6 bases). The V end lost 6 bases, the J end lost 7 bases, and 19 bases lay between the germline ends. CDR3 size: 13 residues. Germline V lookup: CDR1 SQVTM, CDR2 ANQGSEA. DNA of the CDR3: TGCAGCGTCCAACGGGACTCCGCGGGGGAGCAGTACTTC. This translates into CSVQRDSAGEQYF.